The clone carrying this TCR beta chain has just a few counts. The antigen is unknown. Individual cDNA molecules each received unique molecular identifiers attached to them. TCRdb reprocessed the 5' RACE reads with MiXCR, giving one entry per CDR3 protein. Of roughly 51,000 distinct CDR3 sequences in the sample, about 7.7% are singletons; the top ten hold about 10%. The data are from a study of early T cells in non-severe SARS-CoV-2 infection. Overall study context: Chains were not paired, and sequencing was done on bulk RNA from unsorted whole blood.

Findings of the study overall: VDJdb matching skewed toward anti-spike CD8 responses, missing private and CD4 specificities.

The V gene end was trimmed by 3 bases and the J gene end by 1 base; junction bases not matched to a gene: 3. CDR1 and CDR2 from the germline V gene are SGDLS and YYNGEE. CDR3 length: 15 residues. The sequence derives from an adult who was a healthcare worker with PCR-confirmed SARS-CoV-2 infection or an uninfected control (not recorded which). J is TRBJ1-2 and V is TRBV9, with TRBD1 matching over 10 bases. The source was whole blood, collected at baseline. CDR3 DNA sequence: TGTGCCAGCAGCGCAGGACAGGGGGTTAACTATGGCTACACCTTC. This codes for CASSAGQGVNYGYTF.